These 2 T cell receptor beta chains came from one sample sequenced in a study of Tregs in tolerant kidney transplant recipients. Profiled with immunoSEQ multiplex PCR; TCRdb holds only in-frame clones, not every one. The sample has approximately 60,000 clones; around 87% are singletons. Related graft donors supplied nonmyeloablative bone marrow transplants, and mixed chimerism was transient. The sample in question was CD4+ T cells from blood (PBMCs), obtained 6 months after the transplant. The source is a human patient who received a combined kidney and bone marrow transplant. Some T cells may be supplied by the graft donor.

CDR3: CASSYFSGGPGNEQFF. The DNA for the CDR3 is TGTGCCAGCAGCTACTTCTCCGGGGGGCCTGGAAATGAGCAGTTCTTC. V gene TRBV11-2 combines with J gene TRBJ2-1, with D possibly being TRBD2 (7 bases). Trimming took off 4 bases at V and 7 bases at J, with 20 bases between the two ends. Germline V CDR1 and CDR2: SGHAT, FQNNGV. This CDR3 is built from 16 residues.

The chain is built from TRBV29-1 and TRBJ1-2, with 7 bases that match TRBD1. This CDR3 region has 12 residues. Germline loops: CDR1 SQVTM, CDR2 ANQGSEA. The V segment lost 7 bases and the J segment 8 bases; nucleotides outside the gene matches: 10. The CDR3 loop is CSAGQESSGYTF. As DNA, the CDR3 is TGCAGCGCCGGACAGGAGTCATCCGGCTACACCTTC.